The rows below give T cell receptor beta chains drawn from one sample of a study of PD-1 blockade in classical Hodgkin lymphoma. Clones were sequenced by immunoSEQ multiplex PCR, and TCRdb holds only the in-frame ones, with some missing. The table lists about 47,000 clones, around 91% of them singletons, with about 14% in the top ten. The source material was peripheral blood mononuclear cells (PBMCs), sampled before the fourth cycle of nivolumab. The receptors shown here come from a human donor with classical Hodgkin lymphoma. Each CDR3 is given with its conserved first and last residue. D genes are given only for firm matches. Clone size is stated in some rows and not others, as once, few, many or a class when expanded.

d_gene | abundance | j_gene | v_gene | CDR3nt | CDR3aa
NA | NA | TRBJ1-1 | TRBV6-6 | TGTGCCAGCAGTTTAGCCGGGACAAACACTGAAGCTTTCTTT | CASSLAGTNTEAFF
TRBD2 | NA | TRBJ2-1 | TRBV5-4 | TGTGCCAGCAGCTTAAATAGCGGGGCTCTCAATGAGCAGTTCTTC | CASSLNSGALNEQFF
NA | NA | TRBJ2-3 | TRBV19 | TGTGCCAGTAAGGAGCAGCAGAGCACAGATACGCAGTATTTT | CASKEQQSTDTQYF
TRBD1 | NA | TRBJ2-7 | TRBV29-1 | TGCAGCGTCCGGACAGGGTTTAGCTCCTACGAGCAGTACTTC | CSVRTGFSSYEQYF
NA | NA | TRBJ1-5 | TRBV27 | TGTGCCAGCAGTTTAGCCTCAAGGAAGCCCCAGCATTTT | CASSLASRKPQHF
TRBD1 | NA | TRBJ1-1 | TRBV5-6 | TGTGCCAGCAGCATGGAAGGGACAGGGACAGGCACTGAAGCTTTCTTT | CASSMEGTGTGTEAFF
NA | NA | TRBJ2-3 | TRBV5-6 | TGTGCCAGCAGCTTGGGTAGGTGGGGGTACACAGATACGCAGTATTTT | CASSLGRWGYTDTQYF
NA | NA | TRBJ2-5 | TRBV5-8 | TGTGCCAGCAGCTTGGGACTAGGGCGCCAAGAGACCCAGTACTTC | CASSLGLGRQETQYF
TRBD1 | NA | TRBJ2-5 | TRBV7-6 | TGTGCCAGCAGCTTTGGGACAGGGGGCGGAGAGACCCAGTACTTC | CASSFGTGGGETQYF
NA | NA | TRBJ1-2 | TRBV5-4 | TGTGCCAGCAGCTTGGCACAGCCCTATGGCTACACCTTC | CASSLAQPYGYTF
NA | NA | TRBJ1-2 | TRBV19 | TGTGCCAGTAGTATAGTTCTCCACTCTAACTATGGCTACACCTTC | CASSIVLHSNYGYTF
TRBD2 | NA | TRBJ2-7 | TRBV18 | TGTGCCAGCTCACCAGAGGCAGCGGGATTGGTCTACGAGCAGTACTTC | CASSPEAAGLVYEQYF
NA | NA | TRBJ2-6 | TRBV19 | TGTGCCAGTAGTATAGACCGCCACGATGCTGGGGCCAACGTCCTGACTTTC | CASSIDRHDAGANVLTF
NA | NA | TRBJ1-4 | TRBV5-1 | TGCGCCAGCAGCTTGGCCTGGGAGGGGTCAGCAACTAATGAAAAACTGTTTTTT | CASSLAWEGSATNEKLFF
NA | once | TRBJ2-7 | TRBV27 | TGTGCCAGCGGGAGAGGGCCCCGATTCGAGCAGTACTTC | CASGRGPRFEQYF
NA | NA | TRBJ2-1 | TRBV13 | TGTGCCAGCAGCTTAGAACGGTATGAGCAGTTCTTC | CASSLERYEQFF
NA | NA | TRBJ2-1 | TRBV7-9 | TGTGCCAGCAGCTTATCATCAGATGACAATGAGCAGTTCTTC | CASSLSSDDNEQFF
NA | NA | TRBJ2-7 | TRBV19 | TGTGCCAGTAGTATCGGTGGTGGCAGGACGTCCTACGAGCAGTACTTC | CASSIGGGRTSYEQYF
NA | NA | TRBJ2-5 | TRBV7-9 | TGTGCCAGCAGCTTATTTGCAGAGACCCAGTACTTC | CASSLFAETQYF
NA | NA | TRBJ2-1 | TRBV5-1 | TGCGCCAGCAGCCTCTCTAGGGTGAGCAACACAATGAATGAGCAGTTCTTC | CASSLSRVSNTMNEQFF
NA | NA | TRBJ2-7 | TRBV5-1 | TGCGCCAGCAGCCCAGAGTGGGGCCGGGTCCTCGAGCAGTACTTC | CASSPEWGRVLEQYF
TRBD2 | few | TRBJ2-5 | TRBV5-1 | TGCGCCAGCAGCTTGGTGTCTAGCGGACAAGAGACCCAGTACTTC | CASSLVSSGQETQYF
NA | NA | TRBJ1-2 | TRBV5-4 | TGTGCCAGCAGCTTGGAAAGTGGCGGGCATCATGGCTACACCTTC | CASSLESGGHHGYTF
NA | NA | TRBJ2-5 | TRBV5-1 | TGCGCCAGCAGCAGAGCGGATCAAGAGACCCAGTACTTC | CASSRADQETQYF
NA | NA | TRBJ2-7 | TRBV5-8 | TGTGCCAGCAAATTTTCGGCGTTCCCAGGGCGGGGAAAGTTTTCCTACGAGCAGTACTTC | CASKFSAFPGRGKFSYEQYF
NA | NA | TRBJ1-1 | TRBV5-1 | TGCGCCAGCAGCCCGGGACACTTGAACACTGAAGCTTTCTTT | CASSPGHLNTEAFF
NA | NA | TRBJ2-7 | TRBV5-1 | NA | CASTSGETYEQYF
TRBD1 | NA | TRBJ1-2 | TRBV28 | TGTGCCCATTCGGGGACAGTCTATGGCTACACCTTC | CAHSGTVYGYTF
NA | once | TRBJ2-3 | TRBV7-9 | TGTGCCAGCAGCCGTTTGGGGGGAGATACGCAGTATTTT | CASSRLGGDTQYF
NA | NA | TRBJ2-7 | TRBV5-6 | TGTGCCAGCAGCGCCGAACTAGGTACGGACTACGAGCAGTACTTC | CASSAELGTDYEQYF
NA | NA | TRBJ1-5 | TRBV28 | TGTGCCAGCAGCATGGTAAATCAGCCCCAGCATTTT | CASSMVNQPQHF
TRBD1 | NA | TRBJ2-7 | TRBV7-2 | TGTGCCAGCAGCTACCCGCCGGGACAGGGCTACGAGCAGTACTTC | CASSYPPGQGYEQYF
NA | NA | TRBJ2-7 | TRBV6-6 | TGTGCCAGCAGTTACGACAGATTCTACGAGCAGTACTTC | CASSYDRFYEQYF
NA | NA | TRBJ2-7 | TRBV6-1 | TGTGCCAGCAGTGAAGTACAGGGATACGAGCAGTACTTC | CASSEVQGYEQYF
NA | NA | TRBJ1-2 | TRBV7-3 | TGTGCCAGCAGCTCTCCACAGGAGGGTGGCTACACCTTC | CASSSPQEGGYTF
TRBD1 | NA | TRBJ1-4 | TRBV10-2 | TGCGCCAGCAGCGGGACAGAAAATGAAAAACTGTTTTTT | CASSGTENEKLFF